Below are 26 T cell receptor beta chains sequenced from a single sample in a study of radiation and T cells in renal cell carcinoma. This table comes from immunoSEQ multiplex PCR, and its TCRdb copy is limited to in-frame clones, with some not included. The table records 20,000 or so clones, over 45% of them present only once. Treatment described: 15 Gy SBRT to primary tumor, nephrectomy 4 weeks later. Here the sequenced sample was tumor tissue, taken from a patient whose treatment included radiotherapy and nephrectomy. The receptors here all came from a man in his fifties or sixties with renal cell carcinoma.

V and J are TRBV27 and TRBJ2-7; 7 bases align to TRBD2. V shed 8 bases, J shed 4 bases, and the junction held 8 bases outside the gene matches. Germline CDR1 and CDR2: MNHEY and SMNVEV (reference sequence). The CDR3 is made up of 13 amino acids. CDR3 protein: CASSIGGGYEQYF. Written as DNA, the CDR3 is TGTGCCAGCTCCATTGGGGGGGGTTACGAGCAGTACTTC.

The chain is built from TRBV6-5 and TRBJ1-3; D is undetermined. This CDR3 spans 14 amino acids. The germline gives CDR1 MNHEY, CDR2 SVGAGI. Between the trimmed V and J ends, which lost 5 bases and 4 bases, there was a span of 12 bases. The CDR3 sequence: CASSRQPGGNTIYF. DNA for the CDR3: TGTGCCAGCAGTCGCCAGCCCGGGGGAAACACCATATATTTT.

The chain is built from TRBV5-4 and TRBJ1-1; TRBD1 agrees at 10 bases. With V trimmed by 4 bases and J by 2 bases, 2 bases remained unmatched. The V gene's germline CDR1 is SGHNT and CDR2 YYREEE (reference sequence). This CDR3 has 14 amino acids. CDR3 residues: CASSLTGGNTEAFF. The CDR3 DNA sequence: TGTGCCAGCAGCCTGACAGGGGGCAACACTGAAGCTTTCTTT.

The chain has TRBV2 and TRBJ1-4; tentatively, D is TRBD1 (6 bases). Germline assignment: CDR1 SNHLY and CDR2 FYNNEI. The V end lost 5 bases, the J end lost 7 bases, and 14 bases lay between the germline ends. The CDR3 consists of 14 residues. The DNA of the CDR3 is TGTGCCAGCAGTCCACAGGGTTGGAGTGAAAAACTGTTTTTT. Translated: CASSPQGWSEKLFF.

The CDR3 DNA is TGCGCCAGCAGCCAAACAGGTGCTGGCACAGATACGCAGTATTTT. Protein sequence: CASSQTGAGTDTQYF. The chain employs TRBV4-1 and TRBJ2-3, with D tentatively TRBD1 (5 bases). The CDR3 covers 15 residues. Germline CDR1 and CDR2: MGHRA and YSYEKL. V shed 2 bases and J shed 1 base, with 10 bases lying between them.

This clone was seen a few times. This chain connects TRBV20-1 to TRBJ1-2; unclear D gene. Trimming cost V 3 bases and J 2 bases, with 4 bases left between them. The germline V gene encodes CDR1 DFQATT and CDR2 SNEGSKA (reference sequence). The CDR3 runs 11 residues. The chain's CDR3 is CSASANYGYTF. The CDR3 DNA reads TGCAGTGCTAGCGCCAACTATGGCTACACCTTC.

This clone was counted only a few times. The V and J genes are TRBV7-8 and TRBJ2-2, with D perhaps TRBD2 (6 bases). This CDR3 has 16 amino acids. Germline V gene sequence: CDR1 SGHVS, CDR2 FQNEAQ. V shed 5 bases and J shed 1 base, with 14 bases lying between them. The CDR3 region has the DNA TGTGCCAGCAGCCGAGGCAGGCGGGAGAACACCGGGGAGCTGTTTTTT. This encodes CASSRGRRENTGELFF.

The rearrangement joins TRBV4-1 to TRBJ2-7; TRBD2 matches 8 bases. CDR1 and CDR2 from the germline V gene are MGHRA and YSYEKL. Trimming removed 0 bases from V and 3 bases from J; junction bases left unmatched: 10. The CDR3 is 17 amino acids. In DNA, the CDR3 is TGCGCCAGCAGCCAAGATAAGTGGCGGGGGGCTGGCTACGAGCAGTACTTC. Its translation is CASSQDKWRGAGYEQYF.

The chain employs TRBV2 and TRBJ1-5; unclear D gene. The CDR3 loop spans 17 amino acids. The germline gives CDR1 SNHLY, CDR2 FYNNEI. V was cut by 6 bases and J by 3 bases, with 21 bases left in between. The CDR3 sequence is CASRGWSEEVTNQPQHF. DNA for the CDR3: TGTGCCAGCAGGGGTTGGTCGGAAGAAGTAACCAATCAGCCCCAGCATTTT.

This chain's CDR3 is CASSFGAGGNTGELFF. The CDR3 DNA sequence: TGTGCCAGCAGCTTTGGGGCCGGCGGGAACACCGGGGAGCTGTTTTTT. V usage is TRBV5-4 and J usage is TRBJ2-2, with D perhaps matching TRBD1 (5 bases). The germline CDR1 and CDR2 sequences are SGHNT and YYREEE (reference sequence). The CDR3 contains 16 residues. The V end lost 2 bases, the J end lost 1 base, and 12 bases lay between the germline ends.

The chain couples TRBV2 to TRBJ1-1; the match to TRBD1 covers 10 bases. V lost 3 bases, J lost 0 bases, and 13 bases stayed unmatched. The CDR3 is made up of 19 amino acids. The germline V gene encodes CDR1 SNHLY and CDR2 FYNNEI. In DNA, the CDR3 is TGTGCCAGCAGTGATTACGCTGGGACAGGGGTTTCCCTGAACACTGAAGCTTTCTTT. Translated, it gives CASSDYAGTGVSLNTEAFF.

The CDR3 DNA reads as TGCAGCGTTGATAAAGGGACCCAAGAGACCCAGTACTTC. This sequence encodes CSVDKGTQETQYF. The V and J genes are TRBV29-1 and TRBJ2-5, with D perhaps being TRBD1 or TRBD2 (5 bases each). Germline V CDR1 and CDR2: SQVTM, ANQGSEA. Between the trimmed V and J ends, which lost 3 bases and 1 base, there was a span of 9 bases. The CDR3 is 13 residues long.

The V and J genes are TRBV7-9 and TRBJ2-5; a possible D gene is TRBD1 (6 bases). The germline V and J ends were trimmed by 1 base and 1 base, with 7 bases remaining between them. This CDR3 is 14 amino acids long. The germline V gene has CDR1 SEHNR and CDR2 FQNEAQ (reference sequence). The CDR3 protein is CASSLGGGQETQYF. The CDR3 region has the DNA TGTGCCAGCAGCTTAGGAGGGGGCCAAGAGACCCAGTACTTC.

The rearrangement joins TRBV6-5 to TRBJ2-5; a weak D match, TRBD2 (6 bases). Trimming removed 6 bases at V and 3 bases at J, with 17 bases between. This CDR3 comprises 15 residues. Germline V gives CDR1 MNHEY, CDR2 SVGAGI. CDR3 region: CASSRTSQREETQYF. The CDR3 DNA follows: TGTGCCAGCAGCCGAACGAGCCAGCGGGAAGAGACCCAGTACTTC.

This chain joins TRBV9 and TRBJ2-2; D is perhaps TRBD1 (6 bases). There are 15 residues in the CDR3. V was clipped by 1 base and J by 1 base, with 8 bases between them. The germline V gene has CDR1 SGDLS and CDR2 YYNGEE. The CDR3 nucleotides read TGTGCCAGCAGCGTATCACAGGGGAACACCGGGGAGCTGTTTTTT. Its translation: CASSVSQGNTGELFF.

The V and J genes are TRBV7-9 and TRBJ1-2; D might be TRBD1 (5 bases). V was trimmed by 5 bases and J by 4 bases, leaving 11 bases between them. Germline loops: CDR1 SEHNR, CDR2 FQNEAQ (reference sequence). This CDR3 has 13 amino acids. CDR3 sequence (DNA): TGTGCCAGCAGCCCCCCAGGGAGCTATGGCTACACCTTC. Its protein product is CASSPPGSYGYTF.

The genes are TRBV13 and TRBJ1-2; D not certain. Trimming took 0 bases from V and 4 from J, leaving 15 bases between them. Germline V gives CDR1 PRHDT, CDR2 FYEKMQ (reference sequence). This CDR3 spans 16 amino acids. The CDR3 loop is CASSLGALGRAYGYTF. The CDR3 nucleotides read TGTGCCAGCAGCTTAGGGGCTCTCGGTAGGGCCTATGGCTACACCTTC.

CDR3 sequence reads: CASRPYQGTYEQYF. The DNA for the CDR3 is TGTGCCAGCAGGCCCTATCAGGGTACCTACGAGCAGTACTTC. The rearrangement links TRBV7-9 to TRBJ2-7; D perhaps matches TRBD1 (5 bases). Germline CDR1 reads SEHNR; CDR2 reads FQNEAQ (reference sequence). The V and J ends lost 6 bases and 2 bases respectively, with 14 bases between them. The CDR3 is made up of 14 amino acids.

By share, this clone counts as medium-sized (0.01 to 0.1%). The chain couples TRBV10-1 to TRBJ2-7, with 7 bases aligning to TRBD2. CDR1 and CDR2 from the germline V gene are WNHNN and SYGVQD (reference sequence). The CDR3 has 15 residues. With 5 bases clipped from V and 3 bases from J, the junction kept 10 bases outside the gene matches. The CDR3: CASSTGSGEGYEQYF. CDR3 DNA sequence: TGCGCCAGCAGTACCGGGTCCGGGGAGGGCTACGAGCAGTACTTC.

The V and J genes are TRBV2 and TRBJ2-5; TRBD1 aligns across 7 bases. J was trimmed by 5 bases and V by 6 bases; bases with no gene match: 9. CDR1 is SNHLY, CDR2 FYNNEI, per germline. This CDR3 comprises 14 residues. The DNA of the CDR3 is TGTGCCAGCAGAGGGGGCCAAGTTTGGGAGACCCAGTACTTC. Translation: CASRGGQVWETQYF.

The CDR3 here is CASSRIGTGDHEQYF. CDR3 DNA sequence: TGTGCCAGCAGCCGCATCGGGACAGGGGATCACGAGCAGTACTTC. The J gene is TRBJ2-7, the V gene TRBV7-8, with 10 bases lining up with TRBD1. V gave up 5 bases and J gave up 5 bases; unmatched junction bases: 9. The CDR3 loop spans 15 amino acids. CDR1 and CDR2 (germline): SGHVS, FQNEAQ.

This clone showed up just a few times. The chain is built from TRBV2 and TRBJ2-2; 11 nucleotides agree with TRBD2. V dropped 7 bases and J dropped 7; count of bases not matched to a gene: 2. Germline CDR1 SNHLY, CDR2 FYNNEI. CDR3 length: 13 amino acids. CDR3 nucleotides: TGTGCCAGCATTGGGACTAGCGGCGGGGAGCTGTTTTTT. It encodes CASIGTSGGELFF.

This rearrangement joins TRBV28 to TRBJ1-4, with D unresolved. CDR1 is MDHEN and CDR2 is SYDVKM in the germline V gene. V was trimmed by 4 bases and J by 3 bases, leaving 12 bases between them. The CDR3 contains 15 residues. CDR3 protein: CASSSSTRANEKLFF. The CDR3 DNA follows: TGTGCCAGCAGTTCCTCAACTAGGGCTAATGAAAAACTGTTTTTT.

This clone occurred a few times. V and J are TRBV10-3 and TRBJ2-3; 10 bases match TRBD2. CDR1 is ENHRY, CDR2 SYGVKD, per germline. The CDR3 covers 16 residues. Trimming cost V 2 bases and J 2 bases; bases outside gene matches: 4. CDR3 bases: TGTGCCATCAGTGAGGGTCTAGCGGGGGCCACAGATACGCAGTATTTT. Translation gives CAISEGLAGATDTQYF.

This clone has a handful of counts. Additional DNA sequences in this sample encode the identical CDR3. The rearrangement joins TRBV6-5 to TRBJ1-5, with D unclear. The V gene's germline CDR1 is MNHEY and CDR2 SVGAGI. The V and J ends lost 2 bases and 0 bases respectively, with 8 bases between them. The CDR3 extends over 15 amino acids. The DNA for the CDR3 is TGTGCCAGCAGTTACGACGGGAATAGCAATCAGCCCCAGCATTTT. Translated, it gives CASSYDGNSNQPQHF.

Notes on this clone: At one end the junction does not follow the germline gene, possibly because of a read error. V and J are TRBV5-5 and TRBJ1-1, with 7 bases lining up with TRBD1. The length of the CDR3 is 14 residues. CDR1 and CDR2 from the germline V gene are SGHKS and YYEKEE (reference sequence). CDR3 sequence: CASSRRGQTTEAFF. The CDR3 bases are TGCGCCAGCAGCCGTAGGGGACAGACAACTGAAGCTTTCTTT. The variable domain in full, with the rest retrieved from reference TRBV5-5 and TRBJ1-1, is DAGVTQSPTHLIKTRGQQVTLRCSPISGHKSVSWYQQVLGQGPQFIFQYYEKEERGRGNFPDRFSARQFPNYSSELNVNALLLGDSALYLCASSRRGQTTEAFFGQGTRLTVV.